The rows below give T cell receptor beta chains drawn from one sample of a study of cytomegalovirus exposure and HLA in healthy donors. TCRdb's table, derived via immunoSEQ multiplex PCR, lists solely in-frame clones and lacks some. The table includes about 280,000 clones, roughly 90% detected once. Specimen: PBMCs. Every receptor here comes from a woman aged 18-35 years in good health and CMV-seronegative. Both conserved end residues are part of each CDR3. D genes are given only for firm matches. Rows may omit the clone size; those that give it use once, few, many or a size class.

TGCGCCACCTCCGAAGGGGTTAGCACAGATACGCAGTATTTT	CATSEGVSTDTQYF	NA	TRBV5-1	TRBJ2-3	once
TGTGCCAGCACTTCCGGTCAGGGGGCGCGGAACACTGAAGCTTTCTTT	CASTSGQGARNTEAFF	TRBD1	TRBV5-6	TRBJ1-1	NA
TGCAGCGTTGAAGATCGAGGTCAGGACAGGGCTAGAGGGGATCACACCGGGGAGCTGTTTTTT	CSVEDRGQDRARGDHTGELFF	TRBD1	TRBV29-1	TRBJ2-2	NA
TGTGCCAGCAGCTTAAGACGGGCGGGGTGGGAGGATGAGCAGTTCTTC	CASSLRRAGWEDEQFF	NA	TRBV7-8	TRBJ2-1	once
TGTGCCAGCAGTTCACGACAGAGCTCCTACGAGCAGTACTTC	CASSSRQSSYEQYF	NA	TRBV6-6	TRBJ2-7	NA
TGCGCCAGCAGATACGGACAGGGGAGATCAGATACGCAGTATTTT	CASRYGQGRSDTQYF	TRBD1	TRBV5-1	TRBJ2-3	NA
TGTGCCAGCAGCGTAGCTGACACAGGCTATGGCTACACCTTC	CASSVADTGYGYTF	NA	TRBV9	TRBJ1-2	NA
TGTGCCAGCAGCTTGGTAGGCGTCGGGGGCTACACCTTC	CASSLVGVGGYTF	NA	TRBV5-4	TRBJ1-2	NA
TGTGCCAGCAGCCCCGGGACGTTGGGGGGCACTGAAGCTTTCTTT	CASSPGTLGGTEAFF	NA	TRBV5-8	TRBJ1-1	NA
TGTGCCAGCAGCTTAGGTTATAGTCCGAGCTCCTACGAGCAGTACTTC	CASSLGYSPSSYEQYF	NA	TRBV7-8	TRBJ2-7	NA
TGTGCCAGCAGCCCCCCAGGGCTGGCTGTAAACACCATATATTTT	CASSPPGLAVNTIYF	NA	TRBV12-1	TRBJ1-3	NA
TGTGCCAGTAGTATCCTCCGGGTCACTGAAGCTTTCTTT	CASSILRVTEAFF	NA	TRBV19	TRBJ1-1	NA
TGTGCCAGCAGCGTAGGGGGACAGGGACTTGGACAGAACACTGAAGCTTTCTTT	CASSVGGQGLGQNTEAFF	TRBD1	TRBV9	TRBJ1-1	few
TGTGCCAGCGGGGGGGGACACGAGCAGTACTTC	CASGGGHEQYF	TRBD2	TRBV2	TRBJ2-7	NA
TGCGCCAGCAGTTGGGGGGGGCCCTACGAGCAGTACTTC	CASSWGGPYEQYF	NA	TRBV5-1	TRBJ2-7	NA
TGTGCCAGCTCACCCCTAATCCGGGATGAGCAGTTCTTC	CASSPLIRDEQFF	NA	TRBV18	TRBJ2-1	NA
TGTGCCAGCAGCGCGGAAGGGACAGGGAAGGGCGAGCAGTACTTC	CASSAEGTGKGEQYF	TRBD1	TRBV13	TRBJ2-7	NA
TGTGCCACCAGCAGGGCTGACAATCAGCCCCAGCATTTT	CATSRADNQPQHF	NA	TRBV15	TRBJ1-5	NA
TGTGCCAGCAGCTCGACAGCATACGAGCAGTACTTC	CASSSTAYEQYF	NA	TRBV7-9	TRBJ2-7	NA
TGTGCCAGCAGCGACAGTTGGGCTTCACCCCTCCACTTT	CASSDSWASPLHF	NA	TRBV7-3	TRBJ1-6	NA
TGTGCCAGCAGCGTAGCTGGCAGGGGGCAGTTCGGGGAGCTGTTTTTT	CASSVAGRGQFGELFF	TRBD1	TRBV9	TRBJ2-2	NA
TGCGCCAGCAGCCAAGGACCGGGACTAGAGGGGCAGACCCAGTACTTC	CASSQGPGLEGQTQYF	TRBD2	TRBV4-1	TRBJ2-5	NA
TGTGCCAGCTCACCATTAGGCGGGTCGGGCACTGAAGCTTTCTTT	CASSPLGGSGTEAFF	NA	TRBV18	TRBJ1-1	once
TGTGCGGACAGGGGGGGGGTCCCCGGTGAAGCTTTCTTT	CADRGGVPGEAFF	TRBD1	TRBV2	TRBJ1-1	NA
TGTGCCAGCACCCAGGAGGGCCTCTCCTACAATGAGCAGTTCTTC	CASTQEGLSYNEQFF	NA	TRBV2	TRBJ2-1	once
TGTGCCAGCAGCGCACAGGGGTTGGGAGGCTACACCTTC	CASSAQGLGGYTF	TRBD1	TRBV7-9	TRBJ1-2	NA
TGCGCCAGCAGGAGACAGGGCCAGGGCACTGAAGCTTTCTTT	CASRRQGQGTEAFF	TRBD1	TRBV4-1	TRBJ1-1	once
TGTGCCAGCAGCTTCGGCTACGGGCGGCGGGGGTACACCGGGGAGCTGTTTTTT	CASSFGYGRRGYTGELFF	TRBD2	TRBV5-8	TRBJ2-2	once
TGTGCCAGCAGCTTAGACGGGCCCGGGAAGCAAGAGACCCAGTACTTC	CASSLDGPGKQETQYF	NA	TRBV13	TRBJ2-5	NA